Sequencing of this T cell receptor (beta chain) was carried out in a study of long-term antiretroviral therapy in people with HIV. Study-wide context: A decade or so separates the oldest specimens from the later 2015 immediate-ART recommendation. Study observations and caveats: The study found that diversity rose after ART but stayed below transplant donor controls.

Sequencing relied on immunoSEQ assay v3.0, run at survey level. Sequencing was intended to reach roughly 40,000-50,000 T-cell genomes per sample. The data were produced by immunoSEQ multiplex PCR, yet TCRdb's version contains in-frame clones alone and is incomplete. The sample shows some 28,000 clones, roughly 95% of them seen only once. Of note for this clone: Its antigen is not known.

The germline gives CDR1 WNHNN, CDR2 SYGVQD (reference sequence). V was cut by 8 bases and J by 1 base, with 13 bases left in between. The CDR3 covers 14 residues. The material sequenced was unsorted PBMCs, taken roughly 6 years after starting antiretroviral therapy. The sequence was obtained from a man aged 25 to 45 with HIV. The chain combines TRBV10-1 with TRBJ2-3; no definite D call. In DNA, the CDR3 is TGCGCCAGCGCCGCGGACCGCCGCACAGATACGCAGTATTTT. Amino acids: CASAADRRTDTQYF.